This TCR beta chain originates from a study of T cell repertoires in cytomegalovirus infection. Study-wide points: HLA-C-restricted TCR beta clonotypes specific for CMV led the ex vivo response.

The V end was cut by 6 bases, the J end by 0 bases, with 27 bases between. The CDR3 extends over 20 amino acids. TCRdb called the reads again in MiXCR, with one record for every CDR3 protein. Of approximately 730,000 distinct CDR3 sequences listed, around a third are singletons. For this clonotype: Its specificity is unknown.

This chain joins TRBV23-1 and TRBJ1-5; maybe TRBD1 (6 bases). TRBV23-1 is treated as an ORF (open reading frame) with a function not yet certain. The TCR comes from a human donor in good health (CMV status not recorded). Some clones in this sample may be carry-over from other donors' samples. The input for sequencing was cultured PBMCs, taken from culture after CMV antigen stimulation. The CDR3 DNA sequence: TGCGCCAGCAGCCGCATCCCCGGCAGGGGAGAAGGGAGTAGCAATCAGCCCCAGCATTTT. This translates into CASSRIPGRGEGSSNQPQHF.